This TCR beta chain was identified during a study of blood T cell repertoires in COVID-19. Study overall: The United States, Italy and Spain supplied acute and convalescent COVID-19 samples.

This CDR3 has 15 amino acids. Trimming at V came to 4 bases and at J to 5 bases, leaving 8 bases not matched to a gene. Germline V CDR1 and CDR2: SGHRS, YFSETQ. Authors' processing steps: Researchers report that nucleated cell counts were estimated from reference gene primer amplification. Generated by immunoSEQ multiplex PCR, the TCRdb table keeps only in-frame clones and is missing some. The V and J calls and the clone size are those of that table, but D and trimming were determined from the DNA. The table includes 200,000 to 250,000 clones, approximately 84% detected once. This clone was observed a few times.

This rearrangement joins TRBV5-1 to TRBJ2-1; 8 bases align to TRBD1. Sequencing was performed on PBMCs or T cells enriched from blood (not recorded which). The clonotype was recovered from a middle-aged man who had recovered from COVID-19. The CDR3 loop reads CASSQTDRANNEQFF. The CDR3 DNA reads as TGCGCCAGCAGCCAGACGGACAGGGCAAACAATGAGCAGTTCTTC. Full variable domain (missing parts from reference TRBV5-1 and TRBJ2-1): KAGVTQTPRYLIKTRGQQVTLSCSPISGHRSVSWYQQTPGQGLQFLFEYFSETQRNKGNFPGRFSGRQFSNSRSEMNVSTLELGDSALYLCASSQTDRANNEQFFGPGTRLTVL.